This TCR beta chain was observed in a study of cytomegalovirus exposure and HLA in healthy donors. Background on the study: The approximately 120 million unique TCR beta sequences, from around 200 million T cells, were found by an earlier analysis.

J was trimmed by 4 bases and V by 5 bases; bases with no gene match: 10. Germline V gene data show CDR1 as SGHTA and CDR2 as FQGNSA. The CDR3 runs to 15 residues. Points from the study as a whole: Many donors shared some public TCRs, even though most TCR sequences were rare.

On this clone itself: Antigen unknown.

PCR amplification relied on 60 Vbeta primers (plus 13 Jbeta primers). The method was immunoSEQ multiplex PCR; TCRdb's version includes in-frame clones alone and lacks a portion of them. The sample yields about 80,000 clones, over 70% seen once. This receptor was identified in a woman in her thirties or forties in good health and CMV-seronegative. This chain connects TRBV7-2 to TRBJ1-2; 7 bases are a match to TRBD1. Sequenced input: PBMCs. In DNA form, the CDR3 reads TGTGCCAGCAGCGTCGACAGGGCGACGCTCTATGGCTACACCTTC. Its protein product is CASSVDRATLYGYTF.